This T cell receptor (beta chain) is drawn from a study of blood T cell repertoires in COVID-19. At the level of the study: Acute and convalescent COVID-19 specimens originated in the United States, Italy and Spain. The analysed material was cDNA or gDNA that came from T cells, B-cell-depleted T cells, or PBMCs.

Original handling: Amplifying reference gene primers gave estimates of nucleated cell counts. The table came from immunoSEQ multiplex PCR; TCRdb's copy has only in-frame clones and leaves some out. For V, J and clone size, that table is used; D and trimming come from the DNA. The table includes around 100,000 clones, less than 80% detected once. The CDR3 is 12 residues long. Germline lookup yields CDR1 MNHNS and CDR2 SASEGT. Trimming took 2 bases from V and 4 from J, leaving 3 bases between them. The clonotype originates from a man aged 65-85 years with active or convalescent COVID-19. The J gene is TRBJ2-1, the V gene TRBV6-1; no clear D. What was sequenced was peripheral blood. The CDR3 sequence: CASSEHYNEQFF. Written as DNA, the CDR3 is TGTGCCAGCAGTGAACATTACAATGAGCAGTTCTTC.